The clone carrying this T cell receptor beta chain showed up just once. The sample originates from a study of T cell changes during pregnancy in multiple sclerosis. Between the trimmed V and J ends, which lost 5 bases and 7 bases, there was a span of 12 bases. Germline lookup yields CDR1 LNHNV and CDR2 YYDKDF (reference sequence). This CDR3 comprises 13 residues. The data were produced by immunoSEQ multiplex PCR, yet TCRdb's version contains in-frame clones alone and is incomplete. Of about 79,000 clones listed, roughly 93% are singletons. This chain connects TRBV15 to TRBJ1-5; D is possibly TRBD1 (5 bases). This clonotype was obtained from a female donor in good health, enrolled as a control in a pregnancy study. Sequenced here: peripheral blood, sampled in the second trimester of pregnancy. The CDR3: CATSPDRGQPQHF. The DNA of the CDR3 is TGTGCCACCAGCCCAGATAGGGGACAGCCCCAGCATTTT.